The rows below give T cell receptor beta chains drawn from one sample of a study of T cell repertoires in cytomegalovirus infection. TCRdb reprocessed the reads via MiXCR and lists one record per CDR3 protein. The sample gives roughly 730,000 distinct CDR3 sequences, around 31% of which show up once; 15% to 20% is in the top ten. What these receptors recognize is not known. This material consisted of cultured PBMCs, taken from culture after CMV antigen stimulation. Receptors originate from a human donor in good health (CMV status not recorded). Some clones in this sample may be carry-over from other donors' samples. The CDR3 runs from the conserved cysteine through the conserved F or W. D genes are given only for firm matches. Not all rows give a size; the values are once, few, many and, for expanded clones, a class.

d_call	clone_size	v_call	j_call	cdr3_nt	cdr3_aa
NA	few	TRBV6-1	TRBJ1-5	TGTGCCAGCAGTGGAGTAACGGACAGCGTCCACTTCAGCAATCAGCCCCAGCATTTT	CASSGVTDSVHFSNQPQHF
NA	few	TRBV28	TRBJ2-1	TGTGCCAGCCTCGGGGAGGGGGATAACTACAATGAGCAGTTCTTC	CASLGEGDNYNEQFF
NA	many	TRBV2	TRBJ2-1	TGTGCCAGCAGTGAAGAAGGACTCCCCGTCGAGTCCAATGAGCAGTTCTTC	CASSEEGLPVESNEQFF
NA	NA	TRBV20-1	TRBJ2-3	TGCAGTGCGAGGGGGATGGGGACAGATACGCAGTATTTT	CSARGMGTDTQYF
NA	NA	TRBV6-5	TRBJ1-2	TGTGCCAGCAGGGCGCCGTGGGGCTACACCTTC	CASRAPWGYTF
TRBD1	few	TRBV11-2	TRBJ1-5	TGTGCCAGCAGCTTAGGGACAGGGACCTCCTCGGCCCAGCATTTT	CASSLGTGTSSAQHF
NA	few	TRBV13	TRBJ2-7	TGTGCCAGCAGCCACAGCACCGAGCAGTACTTC	CASSHSTEQYF
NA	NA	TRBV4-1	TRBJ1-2	TGCGCCAGCAGCCAGGGATACGATGGCTACACCTTC	CASSQGYDGYTF
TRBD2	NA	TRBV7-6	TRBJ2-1	TGTGCCAGCAGCTTAGCGGTGGGACTAGCGGGAGTAAATGAGCAGTTCTTC	CASSLAVGLAGVNEQFF
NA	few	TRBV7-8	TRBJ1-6	TGTGCCAGCAGCTTACCTGGACAGAATAATTCACCCCTCCACTTT	CASSLPGQNNSPLHF
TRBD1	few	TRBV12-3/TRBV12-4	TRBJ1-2	TGTGCCAGCAGTCCATCGGACAGGGGGCGTTCTACTGGCTACACCTTC	CASSPSDRGRSTGYTF
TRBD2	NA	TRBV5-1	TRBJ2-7	TGCGCCAGCAGCTCAGGAGCGGGGGACCCCTACGAGCAGTACTTC	CASSSGAGDPYEQYF
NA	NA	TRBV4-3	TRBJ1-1	TGCGCCAGCAGCCAAGATGTTCAGGGCCAGGCTGAAGCTTTCTTT	CASSQDVQGQAEAFF
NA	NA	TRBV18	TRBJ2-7	TGTGCCAGCTCACCTGGCAGGACCTCAGAGCAGTACTTC	CASSPGRTSEQYF
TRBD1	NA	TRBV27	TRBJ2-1	TGTGCCAGCAGTCCACCGGGACAGGGGATATTCTACAATGAGCAGTTCTTC	CASSPPGQGIFYNEQFF
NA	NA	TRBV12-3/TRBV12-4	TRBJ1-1	TGTGCCAGCAGTTTTCGGGGGGCTAGGAACACTGAAGCTTTCTTT	CASSFRGARNTEAFF
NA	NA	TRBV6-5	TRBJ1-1	TGTGCCAGCAGTTACGGGGCTACTGAAGCTTTCTTT	CASSYGATEAFF
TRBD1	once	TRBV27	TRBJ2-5	TGTGCCAGCAGTTTATCGGACAGGGCAGAGACCCAGTACTTC	CASSLSDRAETQYF
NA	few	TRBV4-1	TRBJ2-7	TGCGCCAGCAGCCAGGCGGCCAATGACGAGCAGTACTTC	CASSQAANDEQYF
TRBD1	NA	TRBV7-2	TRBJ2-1	TGTGCCAGCAGCCCCGAGGGGGCGGCCTGGGATGAGCAGTTCTTC	CASSPEGAAWDEQFF
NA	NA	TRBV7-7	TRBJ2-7	TGTGCCAGCAGCGTAGGGCAGGGTGTCTACGAGCAGTACTTC	CASSVGQGVYEQYF
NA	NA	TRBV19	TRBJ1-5	TGTGCCAGTAGTCGCCAGTATAGCAATCAGCCCCAGCATTTT	CASSRQYSNQPQHF
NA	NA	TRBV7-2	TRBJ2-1	TGTGCCAGCAGCTTAATCTTATACTCCCGGGAGCAGTTCTTC	CASSLILYSREQFF
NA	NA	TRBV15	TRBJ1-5	TGTGCCACCAGCAGAGATTTTGGATTTCAGCCCCAGCATTTT	CATSRDFGFQPQHF
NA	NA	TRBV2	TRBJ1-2	TGTGCCAGCATGGTGGGCTATGGCTACACCTTC	CASMVGYGYTF
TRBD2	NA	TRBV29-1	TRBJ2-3	TGCAGCGTTGAAGGGCTAGCGGGGAGCACAGATACGCAGTATTTT	CSVEGLAGSTDTQYF
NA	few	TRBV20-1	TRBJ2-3	TGCAGTGCCTTACGACAGAGCACAGATACGCAGTATTTT	CSALRQSTDTQYF
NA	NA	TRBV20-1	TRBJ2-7	TGCAGTGCTAGCCTATCTTCCGGGGAGAGCTCCTACGAGCAGTACTTC	CSASLSSGESSYEQYF
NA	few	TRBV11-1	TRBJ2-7	TGTGCCAGCAGCCGGGACGCCACCTACGAGCAGTACTTC	CASSRDATYEQYF
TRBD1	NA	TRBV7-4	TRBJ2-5	TGTGCCAGCAGAATGACAGGGGATCAAGAGACCCAGTACTTC	CASRMTGDQETQYF
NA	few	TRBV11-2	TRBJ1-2	TGTGCCAGCGAGGGTACCGATTACTATGGCTACACCTTC	CASEGTDYYGYTF
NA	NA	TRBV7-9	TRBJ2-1	TGTGCCAGCAGCGCCCGAGGGGGACGGGATGAGCAGTTCTTC	CASSARGGRDEQFF
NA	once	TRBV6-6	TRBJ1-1	TGTTCAACCAACGTGGACACTGAAGCTTTCTTT	CSTNVDTEAFF
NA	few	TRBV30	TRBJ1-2	TGTGCCTGGAGCGGACGCCGGGGAGACTATGGCTACACCTTC	CAWSGRRGDYGYTF
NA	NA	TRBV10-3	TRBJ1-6	TGTGCCATCAGTGGGGCGGTTAATTCACCCCTCCACTTT	CAISGAVNSPLHF
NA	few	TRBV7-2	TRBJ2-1	TGTGCCAGCAGCAAGGACTATAGCTCGGATGAGCAGTTCTTC	CASSKDYSSDEQFF
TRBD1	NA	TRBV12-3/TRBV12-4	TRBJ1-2	TGTGCCAGCAGTTTATGGGCAGGGGGTATCTATGGCTACACCTTC	CASSLWAGGIYGYTF
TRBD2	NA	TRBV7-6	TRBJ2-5	TGTGCCAGCAGCTTACCCCGGACTAGCGTAATTCGGGAGACCCAGTACTTC	CASSLPRTSVIRETQYF
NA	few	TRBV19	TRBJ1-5	TGTGCCAGTAATGGGCTTGGGTTCGGGTCCAATCAGCCCCAGCATTTT	CASNGLGFGSNQPQHF
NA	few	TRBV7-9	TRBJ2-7	TGTGCCAGCAGCCCGATGGGGGCCTCCTACGAGCAGTACTTC	CASSPMGASYEQYF
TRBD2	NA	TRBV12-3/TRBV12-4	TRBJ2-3	TGTGCCAGCAGTTTTTACCTAGCGGGATCTGCGGATACGCAGTATTTT	CASSFYLAGSADTQYF
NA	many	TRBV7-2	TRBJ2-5	TGTGCCAGCAGTTCTAGGAGGGTTTTGGGGACCCAGTACTTC	CASSSRRVLGTQYF
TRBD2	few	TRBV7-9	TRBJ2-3	TGTGCCAGCAGCTCATCCGGGACTAACACAGATACGCAGTATTTT	CASSSSGTNTDTQYF
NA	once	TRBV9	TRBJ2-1	TGTGCCAGCAGCCCCGGGGGCATTCCAATTGAGCAGTTCTTC	CASSPGGIPIEQFF
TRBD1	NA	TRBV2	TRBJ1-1	TGTGCCAGCACCCGGTCCCGCGGACAGGGGTTGTCTGAAGCTTTCTTT	CASTRSRGQGLSEAFF
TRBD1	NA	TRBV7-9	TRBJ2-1	TGTGCCAGCAGCTCAGAACAGGGGAATTACGGCAATGAGCAGTTCTTC	CASSSEQGNYGNEQFF
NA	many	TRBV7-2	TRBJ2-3	TGTGCCAGCAGCCTGAGGTTCAGAGCAGATACGCAGTATTTT	CASSLRFRADTQYF